Listed below are T cell receptor beta chains from one sample, sequenced in a study of cytomegalovirus exposure and HLA in healthy donors. TCRdb's table, derived via immunoSEQ multiplex PCR, lists solely in-frame clones and lacks some. The table lists about 120,000 clones, about 80% of them singletons, with approximately 1% in the top ten. The material sequenced was PBMCs. These TCRs come from a human donor in good health. Both conserved end residues are part of each CDR3. A D gene is named only where the DNA matches it firmly. Clone size is not always given. Where it is, it says once, few, many or a class for expanded clones.

cdr3_aa: CASSVGGGRGLAEAFF
cdr3_nt: TGTGCCAGCAGCGTCGGGGGTGGCAGGGGGCTCGCTGAAGCTTTCTTT
clone_size: -
v_call: TRBV9
j_call: TRBJ1-1
d_call: TRBD1

cdr3_aa: CASSITGSGQPQHF
cdr3_nt: TGTGCCAGCAGTATTACAGGGTCAGGCCAGCCCCAGCATTTT
clone_size: -
v_call: TRBV6-1
j_call: TRBJ1-5
d_call: -

cdr3_aa: CASGPGLAGELFF
cdr3_nt: TGTGCTAGTGGTCCAGGACTGGCCGGGGAGCTGTTTTTT
clone_size: -
v_call: TRBV12-5
j_call: TRBJ2-2
d_call: -

cdr3_aa: CASSSVRVGNSPLHF
cdr3_nt: TGTGCCAGCAGCTCAGTCAGGGTGGGCAATTCACCCCTCCACTTT
clone_size: -
v_call: TRBV5-6
j_call: TRBJ1-6
d_call: -

cdr3_aa: CASSLVSEQFF
cdr3_nt: TGTGCCAGCAGCTTAGTTAGCGAGCAGTTCTTC
clone_size: few
v_call: TRBV7-7
j_call: TRBJ2-1
d_call: -

cdr3_aa: CASSMPVNHNEQFF
cdr3_nt: TGTGCCAGTAGTATGCCAGTGAACCACAATGAGCAGTTCTTC
clone_size: -
v_call: TRBV19
j_call: TRBJ2-1
d_call: -

cdr3_aa: CASSPDPGMMTQHF
cdr3_nt: TGTGCCAGCAGCCCCGACCCCGGGATGATGACCCAGCATTTT
clone_size: -
v_call: TRBV7-2
j_call: TRBJ1-5
d_call: -

cdr3_aa: CASSAYRGGLVGSDTQYF
cdr3_nt: TGTGCCAGCAGCGCCTACCGGGGGGGACTAGTGGGCTCAGATACGCAGTATTTT
clone_size: -
v_call: TRBV9
j_call: TRBJ2-3
d_call: TRBD2

cdr3_aa: CATADKITYEQYF
cdr3_nt: TGTGCCACCGCGGACAAGATTACCTACGAGCAGTACTTC
clone_size: -
v_call: TRBV6-1
j_call: TRBJ2-7
d_call: -

cdr3_aa: CASSPRTLYEQYF
cdr3_nt: TGTGCCAGCAGTCCAAGGACACTTTACGAGCAGTACTTC
clone_size: -
v_call: TRBV6-6
j_call: TRBJ2-7
d_call: -

cdr3_aa: CASRGGGGDPYEQYF
cdr3_nt: TGTGCCAGCAGGGGCGGCGGGGGGGACCCCTACGAGCAGTACTTC
clone_size: -
v_call: TRBV6-1
j_call: TRBJ2-7
d_call: TRBD2

cdr3_aa: CASSPSNGYTF
cdr3_nt: TGTGCCAGCAGCCCATCTAATGGCTACACCTTC
clone_size: -
v_call: TRBV7-2
j_call: TRBJ1-2
d_call: -

cdr3_aa: CASSAINTDTQYF
cdr3_nt: TGTGCCAGCAGCGCTATTAACACAGATACGCAGTATTTT
clone_size: -
v_call: TRBV6-1
j_call: TRBJ2-3
d_call: -

cdr3_aa: CASSFSDRPNEQYF
cdr3_nt: TGTGCCAGCAGCTTTTCAGACAGGCCCAACGAGCAGTACTTC
clone_size: few
v_call: TRBV11-2
j_call: TRBJ2-7
d_call: -

cdr3_aa: CASSPIQGPGNSPLHF
cdr3_nt: TGTGCCAGCTCACCAATACAGGGGCCAGGTAATTCACCCCTCCACTTT
clone_size: -
v_call: TRBV18
j_call: TRBJ1-6
d_call: TRBD1

cdr3_aa: CASSPRTGAMGYEQYF
cdr3_nt: TGCGCCAGCAGCCCCCGGACAGGGGCGATGGGGTACGAGCAGTACTTC
clone_size: few
v_call: TRBV5-1
j_call: TRBJ2-7
d_call: TRBD1